The clone carrying this T cell receptor beta chain was seen a few times. Its antigen remains unknown. TCRdb re-called the reads with MiXCR, one entry per CDR3 protein. This sample has some 940,000 distinct CDR3 sequences, with roughly 30% found just once. The entry originates in a study of T cell repertoires in cytomegalovirus infection. The length of the CDR3 is 15 residues. The V end lost 3 bases, the J end lost 6 bases, and 17 bases lay between the germline ends. CDR1 and CDR2 from the germline V gene are SEHNR and FQNEAQ (reference sequence). Study results and caveats: Frequencies of public TCR beta families were cumulated, and this identified carriers of CMV plus the relevant HLA.

The chain has TRBV7-9 and TRBJ1-2; a possible D gene is TRBD1 (6 bases). This TCR was sampled from a human donor in good health (CMV status not recorded). Some clones in this sample may be carry-over from other donors' samples. This specimen consisted of cultured CD8+ T cells from PBMCs, obtained from culture after CMV antigen stimulation. CDR3 sequence: CASSFTGRFADGYTF. Written as DNA, the CDR3 is TGTGCCAGCAGCTTCACAGGGCGTTTTGCGGATGGCTACACCTTC.